These 32 T cell receptor beta chains originate from one sample sequenced in a study of T cells in Graves' hyperthyroidism and ophthalmopathy. Amplified regions were TCR beta CDR3 sequences from RNA transcripts. A set of HTBI primers served as the primers for a first-round RT-PCR of the TCR CDR3. TCRdb re-called the multiplex PCR reads with MiXCR, one entry per CDR3 protein. The table records approximately 700,000 distinct CDR3 sequences, less than 45% of them present only once. Sequencing input: peripheral blood or thyroid tissue (not recorded which). The receptors were gathered from an adult man with Graves' disease, either hyperthyroidism or ophthalmopathy (not recorded which).

This clonotype has only a few counts. This rearrangement joins TRBV10-3 to TRBJ2-5; TRBD2 aligns across 10 bases. CDR1 and CDR2 from the germline V gene are ENHRY and SYGVKD. The CDR3 totals 14 residues. The junction had 7 bases not matched to a gene; V was cut back by 10 bases and J by 2 bases. CDR3 DNA: TGTGCCAGCGCGTTAGCGGGGGGACAAGAGACCCAGTACTTC. This encodes CASALAGGQETQYF.

Many counts were recorded for this clonotype. The V and J genes are TRBV7-2 and TRBJ1-6; no reliable D call. Germline V lookup: CDR1 SGHTA, CDR2 FQGNSA. V lost 1 base and J 10 bases, leaving 8 bases between the germline ends. The CDR3 length is 13 residues. The CDR3 sequence is CASSLDSGSPLHF. The CDR3 nucleotides read TGTGCCAGCAGCTTAGATTCGGGATCACCCCTCCACTTT.

This clonotype was seen just once. The CDR3: CSLASSREAFF. CDR3 nucleotide sequence: TGCAGCTTAGCGTCCAGCCGTGAAGCTTTCTTT. The V call is TRBV29-1, the J call TRBJ1-1; D gene ambiguous. The V gene lost 8 bases and the J gene lost 7 bases, with 14 bases spanning the gap. This CDR3 is built from 11 residues. Germline CDR1 SQVTM, CDR2 ANQGSEA.

The chain combines TRBV29-1 with TRBJ2-7, with 10 positions matching TRBD1. The CDR3 has 13 residues. Germline trimming cut 5 bases from V and 6 bases from J; bases unmatched to any gene: 7. Germline V CDR1 and CDR2: SQVTM, ANQGSEA. CDR3 sequence: CSVTGQGVSEQYF. CDR3 coding DNA: TGCAGCGTTACCGGACAGGGGGTAAGCGAGCAGTACTTC.

This clonotype was counted only a few times. This sequence joins TRBV5-1 and TRBJ2-7, with D possibly TRBD1 on 6 matching bases. In germline, CDR1 is SGHRS, CDR2 YFSETQ. Deletions cut 4 bases from V and 9 bases from J, with 17 bases between. The CDR3 contains 13 residues. The CDR3: CASSVQDSERQYF. Here the CDR3 DNA reads TGCGCCAGCAGCGTTCAGGACAGTGAGAGGCAGTACTTC.

This clonotype was detected a few times. The chain carries TRBV5-1 and TRBJ2-7; D not certain. Germline V gene lookup returns CDR1 SGHRS and CDR2 YFSETQ. With 6 bases removed from V and 6 bases from J, the gap between germline ends came to 19 bases. The CDR3 contains 14 residues. CDR3 loop: CASTFDVTRAEQYF. The CDR3, as DNA: TGCGCCAGCACCTTTGACGTCACCCGGGCCGAGCAGTACTTC.

CDR3 coding DNA: TGCGCCAGCAGCTTGGCGGCTGGACAGTTCTACGAGCAGTACTTC. Translated: CASSLAAGQFYEQYF. The V and J genes are TRBV5-1 and TRBJ2-7, with TRBD1 as a possible D gene (6 bases). The CDR3 has 15 amino acids. V gave up 0 bases and J gave up 3 bases, with 13 bases separating them. Germline values: CDR1 SGHRS, CDR2 YFSETQ. The full variable domain, rest sourced from reference TRBV5-1 and TRBJ2-7, is KAGVTQTPRYLIKTRGQQVTLSCSPISGHRSVSWYQQTPGQGLQFLFEYFSETQRNKGNFPGRFSGRQFSNSRSEMNVSTLELGDSALYLCASSLAAGQFYEQYFGPGTRLTVT.

The V gene is TRBV19, the J gene TRBJ2-7; maybe TRBD2 (5 bases). V dropped 0 bases and J dropped 4 bases, with 10 bases sitting between them. This CDR3 contains 14 residues. Germline V gene data show CDR1 as LNHDA and CDR2 as SQIVND (reference sequence). CDR3 bases: TGTGCCAGTAGTATAGAGGGGAGAACTTACGAGCAGTACTTC. It yields the protein CASSIEGRTYEQYF.

The chain uses TRBV7-9 and TRBJ2-7; D may correspond to TRBD1 or TRBD2 (5 bases each). Germline assignment: CDR1 SEHNR and CDR2 FQNEAQ (reference sequence). The V end lost 5 bases, the J end lost 5 bases, and 7 bases lay between the germline ends. This CDR3 is 11 amino acids long. CDR3 in amino acids: CASSRDHEQYF. The CDR3 DNA reads TGTGCCAGCAGCCGGGACCACGAGCAGTACTTC. Together with reference TRBV7-9 and TRBJ2-7, the CDR3 gives the full variable domain: DTGVSQNPRHKITKRGQNVTFRCDPISEHNRLYWYRQTLGQGPEFLTYFQNEAQLEKSRLLSDRFSAERPKGSFSTLEIQRTEQGDSAMYLCASSRDHEQYFGPGTRLTVT.

For this clonotype: Just one base apart from a much larger clone, this may be a read error. This sequence joins TRBV2 and TRBJ1-2; 8 bases are a match to TRBD1. The CDR3 spans 14 residues. From germline, CDR1 is SNHLY and CDR2 FYNNEI. Unmatched junction bases numbered 6, after V lost 6 bases and J lost 3 bases. The DNA of the CDR3 is TGTGCCAGCAGCCTACAGGGGGATGACTATGGCTACACCTTC. Protein: CASSLQGDDYGYTF.

This clonotype was counted a single time. The chain combines TRBV9 with TRBJ1-1; TRBD1 is a possible D gene (5 bases). The germline CDR1 and CDR2 sequences are SGDLS and YYNGEE. The V end lost 2 bases, the J end lost 3 bases, and 14 bases lay between the germline ends. The CDR3 extends over 15 amino acids. Here the CDR3 DNA reads TGTGCCAGCAGCGTTGCAGCTTCGGGGGACACTGAAGCTTTCTTT. Translated: CASSVAASGDTEAFF.

A note on this clonotype: This may be a read error, as it is one base from a much larger clone. The chain links TRBV7-8 to TRBJ1-6; a weak D match, TRBD1 (5 bases). V was pared by 4 bases and J by 8 bases, with 9 bases between. CDR3 length: 13 amino acids. The germline V gene has CDR1 SGHVS and CDR2 FQNEAQ. CDR3 bases: TGTGCCAGCAGCTCGGGGGAGTATTCACCCCTCCACTTT. This gives the protein CASSSGEYSPLHF.

This clonotype has a count of ten or more. The chain's CDR3 is CASSLAGGKETQYF. In nucleotides, the CDR3 is TGTGCCAGCAGCCTAGCGGGAGGCAAAGAGACCCAGTACTTC. The chain employs TRBV5-6 and TRBJ2-5; 11 nucleotides line up with TRBD2. CDR3 length equals 14 residues. Germline CDR1 reads SGHDT; CDR2 reads YYEEEE. J gave up 3 bases and V 4 bases, and 2 bases lay outside the gene matches.

About this clonotype: An end of the junction differs from the germline gene, which may be a read error. In DNA, the CDR3 is TGTCCCAGCAGCTTAGGTGGGGCCTCTGGGGCCAACGTCCTGACTTTC. Its protein product is CPSSLGGASGANVLTF. This chain links TRBV7-8 with TRBJ2-6; maybe TRBD1 (5 bases). CDR1 and CDR2 (germline): SGHVS, FQNEAQ. The CDR3 has 16 residues.

Notes on this clonotype: Germline and junction disagree at one end, which may indicate a read error. This chain uses TRBV9 with TRBJ1-3; unclear D gene. The germline CDR1 and CDR2 sequences are SGDLS and YYNGEE. CDR3 length equals 16 residues. The CDR3 bases are TGTGCCAGCAGCGCCTCAGGTACCGCGAGTGGAAGCACCATATATTTT. Amino acids: CASSASGTASGSTIYF.

The rearrangement joins TRBV6-6 to TRBJ2-7, with D uncertain. Germline CDR1 MNHNY, CDR2 SVGAGI (reference sequence). Trimming pared 5 bases from V and 6 bases from J, leaving 8 bases between. This CDR3 comprises 11 residues. The CDR3 protein is CASSVQSEQYF. In DNA form, the CDR3 reads TGTGCCAGCAGTGTACAGTCCGAGCAGTACTTC.

The chain employs TRBV20-1 and TRBJ1-5; TRBD1 aligns across 10 bases. The junction had 2 bases not matched to a gene; V was cut back by 2 bases and J by 4 bases. Germline V gives CDR1 DFQATT, CDR2 SNEGSKA (reference sequence). This CDR3 region has 14 residues. The DNA of the CDR3 is TGCAGTGCTAGATGGACAGGGGGTAATCAGCCCCAGCATTTT. Amino acid sequence: CSARWTGGNQPQHF.

The gene calls are TRBV29-1 and TRBJ1-5; unclear D gene. The V gene's germline CDR1 is SQVTM and CDR2 ANQGSEA. The V gene lost 7 bases and the J gene lost 4 bases, with 11 bases spanning the gap. The CDR3 spans 12 residues. The CDR3, as DNA: TGCAGCGCCTGGACCGTAAATCAGCCCCAGCATTTT. This encodes CSAWTVNQPQHF.

The chain couples TRBV12-3 or TRBV12-4 to TRBJ1-6, with D unresolved. This CDR3 region has 14 residues. Trimming cost V 6 bases and J 7 bases, with 13 bases left between them. The CDR3 nucleotides read TGTGCCAGCAGACCGTCCAGGCAAAATTCACCCCTCCACTTT. Its protein product is CASRPSRQNSPLHF.

The V call is TRBV20-1, the J call TRBJ2-5; 16 positions match TRBD2. This CDR3 has 16 amino acids. Trimming cost V 6 bases and J 4 bases; bases outside gene matches: 8. The V gene's germline CDR1 is DFQATT and CDR2 SNEGSKA (reference sequence). The CDR3 DNA sequence: TGCAGTGCCCTGGGGACTAGCGGGAGGGCGGTAGAGACCCAGTACTTC. It encodes CSALGTSGRAVETQYF.

This clonotype appeared a few times. This chain links TRBV20-1 with TRBJ1-6; 7 positions agree with TRBD1. Germline CDR1 DFQATT, CDR2 SNEGSKA (reference sequence). CDR3 length: 14 residues. With 6 bases clipped from V and 7 bases from J, the junction kept 9 bases outside the gene matches. The CDR3 DNA reads as TGCAGTGCGAACCCAGGGGGGACAAATTCACCCCTCCACTTT. Translation: CSANPGGTNSPLHF.

At least ten counts were recorded for this clonotype. This sequence joins TRBV20-1 and TRBJ2-7; D not resolved. The CDR3 consists of 13 residues. V lost 6 bases and J 3 bases, leaving 15 bases between the germline ends. The V gene's germline CDR1 is DFQATT and CDR2 SNEGSKA (reference sequence). CDR3: CSAKRGSYYEQYF. DNA for the CDR3: TGCAGTGCCAAACGAGGCAGTTACTACGAGCAGTACTTC.

With regard to this clonotype: The CDR3 does not end in the conserved phenylalanine or tryptophan, so this is likely a read error. The limits of the CDR3 on the DNA are not certain, so only TCRdb's listed CDR3 is given. The CDR3 reads CSVEMRGTFTA. The chain is built from TRBV29-1 and TRBJ1-4; the table's D call, TRBD1, was not checked against the DNA. Germline values: CDR1 SQVTM, CDR2 ANQGSEA. Termini included, the CDR3 measures 11 amino acids.

The chain carries TRBV7-4 and TRBJ2-7; D is uncertain. The germline V gene has CDR1 SGHVT and CDR2 SQSDAQ. V was pared by 5 bases and J by 0 bases, with 26 bases between. This CDR3 spans 19 amino acids. In DNA form, the CDR3 reads TGTGCCAGCAGCCAAGAAGAGAGTTCTGGATCTAGGTACTCCTACGAGCAGTACTTC. Its protein product is CASSQEESSGSRYSYEQYF.

This sequence joins TRBV5-1 and TRBJ2-5; 9 bases map to TRBD1. V lost 5 bases and J lost 2; bases outside the gene matches: 4. This CDR3 has 14 residues. Germline V CDR1 and CDR2: SGHRS, YFSETQ. CDR3 amino acids: CASSFDRGQETQYF. The CDR3 DNA is TGCGCCAGCAGTTTTGACAGGGGGCAAGAGACCCAGTACTTC.

There are many counts of this clonotype. The rearrangement uses TRBV7-9 and TRBJ2-7; 8 bases match TRBD1. Germline values: CDR1 SEHNR, CDR2 FQNEAQ (reference sequence). With V trimmed by 5 bases and J by 12 bases, 6 bases remained unmatched. This CDR3 spans 11 amino acids. Here the CDR3 DNA reads TGTGCCAGCAGCCCACCGGGACAGGTGTACTTC. Protein product: CASSPPGQVYF.

The chain joins TRBV9 to TRBJ1-1, with D uncertain. The CDR3 extends over 13 amino acids. Germline V gene sequence: CDR1 SGDLS, CDR2 YYNGEE. Trimming removed 6 bases from V and 1 base from J, with 10 bases in between. CDR3 in amino acids: CASTEDGNTEAFF. The CDR3 DNA sequence: TGTGCCAGCACCGAGGATGGGAACACTGAAGCTTTCTTT.

Ten or more counts support this clonotype. The V call is TRBV13, the J call TRBJ1-1, with 7 bases that match TRBD1. From germline, CDR1 is PRHDT and CDR2 FYEKMQ (reference sequence). The CDR3 spans 15 residues. With 6 bases clipped from V and 6 bases from J, the junction kept 13 bases outside the gene matches. The chain's CDR3 is CASSPSYRGSAEAFF. For the CDR3, the DNA is TGTGCCAGCAGTCCATCTTACAGGGGAAGCGCTGAAGCTTTCTTT.

The sample holds a few counts of this clonotype. The chain joins TRBV11-2 to TRBJ1-4; D is possibly TRBD1 (6 bases). CDR3 size: 15 residues. Germline loops: CDR1 SGHAT, CDR2 FQNNGV. Trimming stripped 3 bases from V and 6 bases from J, with 14 bases between. CDR3: CASSLESRGDEKLFF. CDR3 nucleotide sequence: TGTGCCAGCAGCTTGGAGAGCAGGGGTGATGAAAAACTGTTTTTT.

This clonotype has only a few counts. The rearrangement uses TRBV7-9 and TRBJ2-7, with 9 bases identical to TRBD1. In germline, CDR1 is SEHNR, CDR2 FQNEAQ (reference sequence). This CDR3 has 15 residues. The V gene end was trimmed by 5 bases and the J gene end by 4 bases; junction bases not matched to a gene: 9. The CDR3 DNA reads TGTGCCAGCAGCACTACCGGGACAGGGTTTTACGAGCAGTACTTC. Translating it yields CASSTTGTGFYEQYF.

This clonotype was picked up many times. V usage is TRBV7-9 and J usage is TRBJ2-5; the D gene is possibly TRBD1 (5 bases). The CDR3 covers 14 residues. Germline CDR1 reads SEHNR; CDR2 reads FQNEAQ (reference sequence). V lost 5 bases, J lost 1 base, and 11 bases lay in between. The CDR3 DNA reads TGTGCCAGCAGCCCGAACACAGGCCAAGAGACCCAGTACTTC. Amino acids: CASSPNTGQETQYF.

The V and J genes are TRBV20-1 and TRBJ2-7; 7 positions agree with TRBD2. CDR1 DFQATT and CDR2 SNEGSKA come from the germline V gene (reference sequence). V gave up 3 bases and J gave up 2 bases; unmatched junction bases: 10. The CDR3 sequence is 15 residues long. Here the CDR3 DNA reads TGCAGTGCTAGGGATTGGGGGGGAGACACCTACGAGCAGTACTTC. As protein: CSARDWGGDTYEQYF.